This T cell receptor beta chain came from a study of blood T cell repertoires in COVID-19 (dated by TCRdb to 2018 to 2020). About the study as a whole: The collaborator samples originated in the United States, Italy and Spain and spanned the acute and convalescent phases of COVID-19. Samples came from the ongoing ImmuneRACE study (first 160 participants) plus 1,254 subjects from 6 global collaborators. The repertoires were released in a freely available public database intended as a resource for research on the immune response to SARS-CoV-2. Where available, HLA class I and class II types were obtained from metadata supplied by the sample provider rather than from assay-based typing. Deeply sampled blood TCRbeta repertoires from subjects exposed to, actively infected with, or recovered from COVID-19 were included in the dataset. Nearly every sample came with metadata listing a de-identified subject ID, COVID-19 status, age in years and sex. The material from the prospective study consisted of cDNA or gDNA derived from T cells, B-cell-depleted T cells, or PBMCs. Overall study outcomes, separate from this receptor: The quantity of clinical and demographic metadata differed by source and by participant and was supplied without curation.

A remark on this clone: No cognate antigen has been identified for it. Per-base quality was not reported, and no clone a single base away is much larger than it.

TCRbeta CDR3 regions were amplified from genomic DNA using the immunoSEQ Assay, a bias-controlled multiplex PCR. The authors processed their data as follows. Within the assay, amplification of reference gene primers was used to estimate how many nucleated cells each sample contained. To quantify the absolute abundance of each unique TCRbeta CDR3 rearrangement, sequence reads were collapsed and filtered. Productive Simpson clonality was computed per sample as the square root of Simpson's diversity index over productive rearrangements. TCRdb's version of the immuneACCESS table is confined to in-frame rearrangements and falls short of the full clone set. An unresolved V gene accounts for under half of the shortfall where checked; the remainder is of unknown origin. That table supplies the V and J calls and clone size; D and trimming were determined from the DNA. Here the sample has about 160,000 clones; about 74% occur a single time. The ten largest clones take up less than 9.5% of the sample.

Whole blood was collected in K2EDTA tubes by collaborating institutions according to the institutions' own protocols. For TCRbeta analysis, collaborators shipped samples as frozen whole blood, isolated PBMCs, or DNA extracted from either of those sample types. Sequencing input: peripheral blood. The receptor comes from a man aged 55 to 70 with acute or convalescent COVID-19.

The CDR3 in this case is CASSEEGRMGNQPQHF. The DNA reads TGTGCCAGCAGTGAAGAAGGGAGAATGGGCAATCAGCCCCAGCATTTT. The rearrangement joined TRBV2 to TRBJ1-5; confidence is insufficient to name the D gene. The CDR3, from cysteine to phenylalanine, totals 16 residues. Of the read, only the CDR3 DNA is kept; its 48 bases are in frame from base 1. The junction carries 12 bases between V and J, which are trimmed by 1 base and 2 bases respectively. In the germline V gene, CDR1 corresponds to SNHLY and CDR2 to FYNNEI.